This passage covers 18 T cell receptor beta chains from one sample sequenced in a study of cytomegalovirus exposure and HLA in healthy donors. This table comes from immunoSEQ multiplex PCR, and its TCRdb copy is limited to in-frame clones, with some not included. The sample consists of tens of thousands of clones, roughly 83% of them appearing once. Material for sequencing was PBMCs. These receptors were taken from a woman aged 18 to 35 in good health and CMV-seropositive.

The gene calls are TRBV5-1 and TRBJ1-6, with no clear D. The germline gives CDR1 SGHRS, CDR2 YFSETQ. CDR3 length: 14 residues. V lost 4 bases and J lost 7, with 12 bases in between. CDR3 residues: CASSPAVSNSPLHF. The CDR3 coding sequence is TGCGCCAGCAGCCCCGCGGTATCCAATTCACCCCTCCACTTT.

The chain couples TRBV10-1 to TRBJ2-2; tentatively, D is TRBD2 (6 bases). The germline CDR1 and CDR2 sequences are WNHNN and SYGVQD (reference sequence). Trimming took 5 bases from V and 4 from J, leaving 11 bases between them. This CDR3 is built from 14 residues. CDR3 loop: CASSNRRGTGELFF. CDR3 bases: TGCGCCAGCAGTAACAGGCGGGGCACCGGGGAGCTGTTTTTT.

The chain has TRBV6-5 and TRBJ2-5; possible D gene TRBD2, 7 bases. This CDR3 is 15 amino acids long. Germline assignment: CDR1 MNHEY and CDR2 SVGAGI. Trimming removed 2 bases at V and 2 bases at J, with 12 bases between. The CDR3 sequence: CASSYRGASQETQYF. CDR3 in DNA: TGTGCCAGCAGTTACCGGGGGGCATCGCAAGAGACCCAGTACTTC.

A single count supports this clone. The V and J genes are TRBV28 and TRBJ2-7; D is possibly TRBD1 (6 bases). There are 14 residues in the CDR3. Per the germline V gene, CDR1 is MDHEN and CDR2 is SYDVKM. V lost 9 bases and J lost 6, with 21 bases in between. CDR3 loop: CASTWGHFTAEQYF. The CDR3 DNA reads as TGTGCCAGTACTTGGGGACACTTTACCGCCGAGCAGTACTTC.

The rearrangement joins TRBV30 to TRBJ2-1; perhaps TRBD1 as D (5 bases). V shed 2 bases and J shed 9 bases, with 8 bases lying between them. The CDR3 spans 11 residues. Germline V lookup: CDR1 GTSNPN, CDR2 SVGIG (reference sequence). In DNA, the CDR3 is TGTGCCTGGAGTCAGGGTCTTGAGCAGTTCTTC. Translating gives CAWSQGLEQFF.

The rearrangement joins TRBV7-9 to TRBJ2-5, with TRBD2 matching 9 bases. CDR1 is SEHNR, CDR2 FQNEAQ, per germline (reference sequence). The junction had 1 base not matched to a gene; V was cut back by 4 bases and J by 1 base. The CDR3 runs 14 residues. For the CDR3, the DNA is TGTGCCAGCAGCTCGACTAGCGGCCAAGAGACCCAGTACTTC. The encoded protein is CASSSTSGQETQYF.

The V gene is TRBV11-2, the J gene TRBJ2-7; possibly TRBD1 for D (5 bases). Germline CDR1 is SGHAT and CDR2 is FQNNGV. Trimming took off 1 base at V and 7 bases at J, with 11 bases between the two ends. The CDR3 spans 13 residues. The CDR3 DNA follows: TGTGCCAGCAGCTTAGGGGGCAGTCGGGAGCAGTACTTC. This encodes CASSLGGSREQYF.

The CDR3 nucleotides are TGCGCCAGCAGCCAAGAGGCAGCCCGGGGGACCCAGTACTTC. Encoded protein: CASSQEAARGTQYF. The chain uses TRBV4-1 and TRBJ2-5; the D gene is possibly TRBD2 (5 bases). The CDR3 runs to 14 residues. With 0 bases removed from V and 7 bases from J, the gap between germline ends came to 12 bases. Germline assignment: CDR1 MGHRA and CDR2 YSYEKL.

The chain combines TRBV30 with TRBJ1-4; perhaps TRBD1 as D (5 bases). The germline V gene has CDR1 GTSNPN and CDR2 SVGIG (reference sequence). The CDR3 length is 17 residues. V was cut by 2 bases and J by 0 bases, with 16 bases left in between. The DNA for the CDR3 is TGTGCCTGGAGTCCAATCCGGGACTCTGCAACTAATGAAAAACTGTTTTTT. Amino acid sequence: CAWSPIRDSATNEKLFF. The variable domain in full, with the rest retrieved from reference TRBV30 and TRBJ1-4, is SQTIHQWPATLVQPVGSPLSLECTVEGTSNPNLYWYRQAAGRGLQLLFYSVGIGQISSEVPQNLSASRPQDRQFILSSKKLLLSDSGFYLCAWSPIRDSATNEKLFFGSGTQLSVL.

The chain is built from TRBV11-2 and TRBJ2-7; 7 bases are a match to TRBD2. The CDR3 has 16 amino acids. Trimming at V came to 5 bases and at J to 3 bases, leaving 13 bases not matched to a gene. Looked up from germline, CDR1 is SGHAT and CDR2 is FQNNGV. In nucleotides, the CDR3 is TGTGCCAGCAGCCCAATATCCTGGACTAGGAGCTACGAGCAGTACTTC. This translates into CASSPISWTRSYEQYF.

The chain's CDR3 is CASSPTTGSSTDTQYF. The CDR3 nucleotides are TGTGCCAGCAGCCCCACGACAGGGTCTAGCACAGATACGCAGTATTTT. The V and J genes are TRBV11-1 and TRBJ2-3; 7 nucleotides align to TRBD1. After removal of 5 bases from V and 0 bases from J, the junction contained 8 bases not matched to a gene. Looked up from germline, CDR1 is SGHAT and CDR2 is FQDESV (reference sequence). This CDR3 has 16 amino acids. Combining the CDR3 with reference TRBV11-1 and TRBJ2-3 gives the whole variable domain EAEVAQSPRYKITEKSQAVAFWCDPISGHATLYWYRQILGQGPELLVQFQDESVVDDSQLPKDRFSAERLKGVDSTLKIQPAELGDSAMYLCASSPTTGSSTDTQYFGPGTRLTVL.

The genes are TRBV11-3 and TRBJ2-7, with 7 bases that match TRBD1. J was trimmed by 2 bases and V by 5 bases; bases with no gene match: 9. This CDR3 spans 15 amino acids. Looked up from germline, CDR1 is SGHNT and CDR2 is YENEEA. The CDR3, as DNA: TGTGCCAGCAGCCTCCAACCCGGGACAGCCTACGAGCAGTACTTC. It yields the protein CASSLQPGTAYEQYF.

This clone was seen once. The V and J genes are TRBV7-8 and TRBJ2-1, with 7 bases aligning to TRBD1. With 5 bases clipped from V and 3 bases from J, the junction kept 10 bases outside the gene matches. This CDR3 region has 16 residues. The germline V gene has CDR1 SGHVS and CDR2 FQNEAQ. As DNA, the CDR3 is TGTGCCAGCAGCCGGACAACGGGACAGCTCTACAATGAGCAGTTCTTC. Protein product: CASSRTTGQLYNEQFF. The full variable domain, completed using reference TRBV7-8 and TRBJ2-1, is GAGVSQSPRYKVAKRGQDVALRCDPISGHVSLFWYQQALGQGPEFLTYFQNEAQLDKSGLPSDRFFAERPEGSVSTLKIQRTQQEDSAVYLCASSRTTGQLYNEQFFGPGTRLTVL.

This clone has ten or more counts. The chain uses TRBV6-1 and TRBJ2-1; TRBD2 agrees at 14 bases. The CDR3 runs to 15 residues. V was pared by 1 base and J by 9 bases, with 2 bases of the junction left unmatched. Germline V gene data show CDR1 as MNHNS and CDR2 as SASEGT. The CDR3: CASSEETSGGVEQFF. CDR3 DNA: TGTGCCAGCAGTGAAGAGACTAGCGGGGGGGTTGAGCAGTTCTTC.

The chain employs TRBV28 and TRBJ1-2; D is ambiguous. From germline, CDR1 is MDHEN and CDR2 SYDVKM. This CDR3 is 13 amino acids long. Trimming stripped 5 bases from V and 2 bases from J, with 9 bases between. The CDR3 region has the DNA TGTGCCAGCAGTCCCCTAGAGAACTATGGCTACACCTTC. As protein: CASSPLENYGYTF.

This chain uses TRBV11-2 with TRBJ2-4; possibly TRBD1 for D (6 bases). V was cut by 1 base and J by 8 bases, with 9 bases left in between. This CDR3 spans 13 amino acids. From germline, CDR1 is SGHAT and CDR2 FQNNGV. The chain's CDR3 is CASSLAGADIQYF. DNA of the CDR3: TGTGCCAGCAGCTTAGCAGGGGCAGACATTCAGTACTTC.

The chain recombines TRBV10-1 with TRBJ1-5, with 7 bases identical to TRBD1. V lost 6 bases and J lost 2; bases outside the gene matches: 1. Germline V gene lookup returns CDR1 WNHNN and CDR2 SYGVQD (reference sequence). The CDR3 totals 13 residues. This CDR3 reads CASSGTGNQPQHF. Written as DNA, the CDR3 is TGCGCCAGCAGCGGGACAGGCAATCAGCCCCAGCATTTT.

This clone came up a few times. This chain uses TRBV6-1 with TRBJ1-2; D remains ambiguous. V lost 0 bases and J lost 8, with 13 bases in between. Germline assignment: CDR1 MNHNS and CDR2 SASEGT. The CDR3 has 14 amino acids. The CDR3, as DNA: TGTGCCAGCAGTGAAGCTTCAGGTGGCGGGGGCTACACCTTC. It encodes CASSEASGGGGYTF.